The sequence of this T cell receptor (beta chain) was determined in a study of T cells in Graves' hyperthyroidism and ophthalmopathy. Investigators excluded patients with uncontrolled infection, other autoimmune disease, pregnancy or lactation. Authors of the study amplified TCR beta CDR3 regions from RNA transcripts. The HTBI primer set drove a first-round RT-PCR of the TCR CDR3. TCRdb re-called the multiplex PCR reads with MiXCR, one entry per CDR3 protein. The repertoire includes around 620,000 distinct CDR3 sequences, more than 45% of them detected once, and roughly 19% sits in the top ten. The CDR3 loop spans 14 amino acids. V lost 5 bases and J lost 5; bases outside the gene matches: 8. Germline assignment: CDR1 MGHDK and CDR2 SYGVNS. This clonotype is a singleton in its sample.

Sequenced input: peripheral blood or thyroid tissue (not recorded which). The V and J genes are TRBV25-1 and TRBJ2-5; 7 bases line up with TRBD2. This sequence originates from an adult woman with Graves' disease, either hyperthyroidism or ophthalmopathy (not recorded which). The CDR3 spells CASSLMAGAETQYF. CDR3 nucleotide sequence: TGTGCCAGCAGTTTAATGGCGGGAGCGGAGACCCAGTACTTC.